A single T cell receptor (beta chain) is shown here with its context. This sample includes further DNA sequences coding for the same CDR3. CDR3 length: 13 amino acids. Germline-derived CDR1 and CDR2 are GTSNPN and SVGIG (reference sequence). Trimming removed 0 bases from V and 1 base from J, with 4 bases in between. The source of the sample is a study of beta chain features in type 1 diabetes. All of the isolated RNA was reverse transcribed, so expressed TCRB transcripts were sequenced. Libraries were prepared by immunoSEQ multiplex PCR; TCRdb keeps only in-frame clonotypes and omits some of them. The sample records 330,000 or so clones, about 20% being singletons.

Sequencing was carried out using naive CD4+ T cells from blood. The V call is TRBV30, the J call TRBJ1-5, with D unclear. This TCR came from a woman under 30 in good health. The CDR3 DNA reads as TGTGCCTGGAGTGTAAGCAGCAATCAGCCCCAGCATTTT. It codes for CAWSVSSNQPQHF.